This T cell receptor (beta chain) was identified in a study of metastatic and nonmetastatic thyroid tumors. This CDR3 is built from 15 residues. Trimming cost V 4 bases and J 4 bases; bases outside gene matches: 8. CDR1 is MGHRA, CDR2 YSYEKL, per germline. TCRdb re-called the PCR reads with MiXCR. The table has 15,000 to 20,000 clones, about 32% seen once. Patients underwent thyroid surgery, and none had received any treatment before it. The sequence derives from a male donor with papillary thyroid cancer or a benign thyroid nodule (not recorded which). Some clones in this sample may be carry-over from other donors' samples. The V and J genes are TRBV4-1 and TRBJ2-7; 9 nucleotides match TRBD2. The material sequenced was tumor tissue. The CDR3 bases are TGCGCCAGCAGCCCTACCGGAGCGGGAGGATACGAGCAGTACTTC. The encoded protein is CASSPTGAGGYEQYF.